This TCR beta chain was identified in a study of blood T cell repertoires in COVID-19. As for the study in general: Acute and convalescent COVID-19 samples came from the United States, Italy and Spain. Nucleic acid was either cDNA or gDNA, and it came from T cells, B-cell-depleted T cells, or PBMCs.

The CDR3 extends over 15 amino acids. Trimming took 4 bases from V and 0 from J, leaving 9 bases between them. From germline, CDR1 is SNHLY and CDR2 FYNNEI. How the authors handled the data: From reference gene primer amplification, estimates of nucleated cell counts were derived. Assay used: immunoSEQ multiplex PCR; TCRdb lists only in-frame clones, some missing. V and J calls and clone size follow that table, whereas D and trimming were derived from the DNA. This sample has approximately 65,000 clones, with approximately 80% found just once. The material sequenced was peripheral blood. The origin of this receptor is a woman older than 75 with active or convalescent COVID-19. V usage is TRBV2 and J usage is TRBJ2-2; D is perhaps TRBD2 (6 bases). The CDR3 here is CASSGGVSNTGELFF. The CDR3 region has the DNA TGTGCCAGCAGTGGGGGGGTTTCGAACACCGGGGAGCTGTTTTTT.